These 30 T cell receptor beta chains originate from one sample sequenced in a study of spatial heterogeneity in lung cancer. Time point specified: sample taken at primary tumor resection. Tumor, nontumor lung or frozen PBMC supplied whole RNA that was sequenced unsorted. TCRdb reanalysed the 5' RACE reads using MiXCR and keeps one entry per CDR3 protein. The repertoire has about 82,000 distinct CDR3 sequences, roughly 13% of them found once; the top ten carry under 5.5%. The sequencing here drew on PBMCs, taken at surgery. Source of these receptors: a male donor with early-stage non-small cell lung cancer.

As to this clonotype: Mismatch with germline at one junction end may stem from a read error. This chain uses TRBV29-1 with TRBJ2-3; D possibly corresponds to TRBD2 (5 bases). CDR3 length: 15 residues. CDR1 is SQVTM and CDR2 is ANQGSEA in the germline V gene. The chain's CDR3 is CSVEERLVSTDTQYF. For the CDR3, the DNA is TGCAGCGTCGAAGAGCGGCTCGTAAGCACAGATACGCAGTATTTT.

The chain joins TRBV7-9 to TRBJ2-3; D is possibly TRBD1 (5 bases). The CDR3 contains 17 residues. Between the trimmed V and J ends, which lost 0 bases and 3 bases, there was a span of 16 bases. Germline-derived CDR1 and CDR2 are SEHNR and FQNEAQ (reference sequence). CDR3 protein: CASSLAGIGHPTDTQYF. CDR3 coding DNA: TGTGCCAGCAGCTTAGCGGGGATAGGACACCCAACAGATACGCAGTATTTT. The entire variable domain, with the rest obtained from reference TRBV7-9 and TRBJ2-3, is as follows: DTGVSQNPRHKITKRGQNVTFRCDPISEHNRLYWYRQTLGQGPEFLTYFQNEAQLEKSRLLSDRFSAERPKGSFSTLEIQRTEQGDSAMYLCASSLAGIGHPTDTQYFGPGTRLTVL.

This clonotype has a handful of counts. CDR3 nucleotide sequence: TGCGCCAGCAGCCTACAGGGGCAGAACTATGGCTACACCTTC. Protein: CASSLQGQNYGYTF. The chain joins TRBV5-1 to TRBJ1-2; TRBD1 matches 7 bases. Germline CDR1 SGHRS, CDR2 YFSETQ. V shed 4 bases, J shed 2 bases, and the junction held 5 bases outside the gene matches. The CDR3 runs to 14 residues. Using reference TRBV5-1 and TRBJ1-2 for the parts outside the CDR3, the full variable domain is KAGVTQTPRYLIKTRGQQVTLSCSPISGHRSVSWYQQTPGQGLQFLFEYFSETQRNKGNFPGRFSGRQFSNSRSEMNVSTLELGDSALYLCASSLQGQNYGYTFGSGTRLTVV.

The V and J genes are TRBV20-1 and TRBJ1-1; 8 nucleotides agree with TRBD1. The germline gives CDR1 DFQATT, CDR2 SNEGSKA (reference sequence). The CDR3 contains 14 residues. Germline trimming cut 2 bases from V and 1 base from J; bases unmatched to any gene: 3. CDR3 sequence: CSARIDRGNTEAFF. CDR3 nucleotides: TGCAGTGCTAGAATCGACAGGGGGAACACTGAAGCTTTCTTT.

This clonotype appeared a few times. The V gene is TRBV2, the J gene TRBJ2-3; D gene unclear. The germline V and J ends were trimmed by 1 base and 6 bases, with 5 bases remaining between them. From germline, CDR1 is SNHLY and CDR2 FYNNEI. CDR3 length: 12 amino acids. CDR3 sequence (DNA): TGTGCCAGCAGTGAAGGGATCGATACGCAGTATTTT. This codes for CASSEGIDTQYF.

This clonotype was seen only a few times. V and J are TRBV6-1 and TRBJ2-3; no clear D gene. The CDR3 is 13 amino acids. Per the germline V gene, CDR1 is MNHNS and CDR2 is SASEGT. The V end lost 3 bases, the J end lost 6 bases, and 10 bases lay between the germline ends. CDR3 amino acids: CASSDPLIDTQYF. As DNA, the CDR3 is TGTGCCAGCAGTGACCCACTTATCGATACGCAGTATTTT.

This clonotype was observed a few times. V is TRBV7-9 and J is TRBJ1-2; 7 bases align to TRBD1. CDR3 length equals 11 residues. V shed 5 bases, J shed 13 bases, and the junction held 7 bases outside the gene matches. The germline CDR1 and CDR2 sequences are SEHNR and FQNEAQ (reference sequence). CDR3: CASSANRGSTF. For the CDR3, the DNA is TGTGCCAGCAGCGCAAACAGGGGTTCCACCTTC.

V and J are TRBV6-1 and TRBJ1-6; D uncertain. The CDR3 consists of 13 residues. Germline V gene lookup returns CDR1 MNHNS and CDR2 SASEGT. Trimming removed 7 bases from V and 5 bases from J, with 9 bases in between. The CDR3 sequence: CASMKQDNSPLHF. Written as DNA, the CDR3 is TGTGCCAGCATGAAGCAGGATAATTCACCCCTCCACTTT.

This clonotype was recorded a few times. The CDR3 DNA reads TGTGCCAGCAGCTCCGGGGCACTCCAGGGTGGCTACACCTTC. Translation gives CASSSGALQGGYTF. The chain combines TRBV7-9 with TRBJ1-2; possible D gene TRBD1, 5 bases. The germline V and J ends were trimmed by 4 bases and 7 bases, with 16 bases remaining between them. CDR1 is SEHNR, CDR2 FQNEAQ, per germline (reference sequence). The CDR3 loop spans 14 amino acids.

This clonotype has more than one count but fewer than ten. V usage is TRBV5-4 and J usage is TRBJ2-5; D is ambiguous. V was trimmed by 2 bases and J by 0 bases, leaving 11 bases between them. Germline V gene lookup returns CDR1 SGHNT and CDR2 YYREEE (reference sequence). This CDR3 is 15 amino acids long. In DNA, the CDR3 is TGTGCCAGCAGCTTATCCCCAGGCGACCAAGAGACCCAGTACTTC. Its translation: CASSLSPGDQETQYF.

V gene TRBV27 combines with J gene TRBJ2-7; 11 bases fit TRBD1. CDR1 and CDR2 from the germline V gene are MNHEY and SMNVEV (reference sequence). CDR3 size: 15 residues. J was trimmed by 3 bases and V by 4 bases; bases with no gene match: 5. CDR3 amino acids: CASSWGTGGIYEQYF. CDR3 in DNA: TGTGCCAGCAGTTGGGGGACAGGGGGTATCTACGAGCAGTACTTC.

This clonotype occurred a few times. The chain uses TRBV20-1 and TRBJ1-2; D remains ambiguous. CDR3 length: 13 residues. Germline assignment: CDR1 DFQATT and CDR2 SNEGSKA (reference sequence). Trimming shortened V by 0 bases and J by 0 bases, and 5 bases separated the two germline ends. CDR3: CSAREGANYGYTF. For the CDR3, the DNA is TGCAGTGCTAGAGAAGGCGCTAACTATGGCTACACCTTC.

This clonotype was detected a few times. In DNA, the CDR3 is TGTGCCAGCAGTTTAGGCGGGAGCTTTACCTACGAGCAGTACTTC. It is translated as CASSLGGSFTYEQYF. The genes are TRBV12-3 or TRBV12-4 and TRBJ2-7; 7 positions match TRBD2. Trimming took 1 base from V and 2 from J; bases not matched to a gene: 5. This CDR3 spans 15 amino acids.

The genes are TRBV10-3 and TRBJ2-3, with D possibly matching TRBD2 (6 bases). The CDR3 consists of 14 residues. V lost 8 bases to trimming and J lost 4 bases, with 16 bases between them. From germline, CDR1 is ENHRY and CDR2 SYGVKD. The CDR3 region is CAISGGGEPDTQYF. As DNA, the CDR3 is TGTGCCATCTCTGGCGGCGGGGAGCCAGATACGCAGTATTTT.

This clonotype was detected only a few times. It is unclear where the CDR3 begins or ends on the DNA, so no DNA is shown, and the CDR3 is as TCRdb lists it. The chain links TRBV12-3 or TRBV12-4 to TRBJ2-1; the table's D call TRBD1 went unverified against the DNA. Ends included, the CDR3 has 23 residues. CDR3 sequence reads: CASSGTGGNEQFFGPGTRHEQFF.

This clonotype was picked up many times. The gene calls are TRBV5-1 and TRBJ1-1; 8 bases are a match to TRBD1. CDR3 length equals 15 residues. The V gene end was trimmed by 4 bases and the J gene end by 6 bases; junction bases not matched to a gene: 11. The germline CDR1 and CDR2 sequences are SGHRS and YFSETQ. CDR3 residues: CASSRDRSLEAEAFF. In nucleotides, the CDR3 is TGCGCCAGCAGCCGGGACAGGTCTCTCGAAGCTGAAGCTTTCTTT.

This clonotype was observed a few times. The gene calls are TRBV12-3 or TRBV12-4 and TRBJ2-6, with no clear D. The CDR3 runs to 14 residues. Trimming pared 7 bases from V and 0 bases from J, leaving 7 bases between. CDR3 sequence reads: CASTSRSGANVLTF. CDR3 sequence (DNA): TGTGCCAGCACCTCCCGCTCTGGGGCCAACGTCCTGACTTTC.

The genes are TRBV20-1 and TRBJ2-1; D possibly corresponds to TRBD2 (6 bases). Deletions cut 1 base from V and 6 bases from J, with 22 bases between. The CDR3 is made up of 17 amino acids. Germline CDR1 and CDR2: DFQATT and SNEGSKA (reference sequence). The CDR3 region is CSARVLGGLPGLNEQFF. In nucleotides, the CDR3 is TGCAGTGCTAGAGTCTTGGGGGGACTCCCTGGCCTCAATGAGCAGTTCTTC.

The chain links TRBV19 to TRBJ2-2; 9 bases agree with TRBD2. The CDR3 runs 17 residues. The trim removed 4 bases at V and 5 bases at J, leaving 11 bases unmatched. CDR1 LNHDA and CDR2 SQIVND come from the germline V gene (reference sequence). CDR3 DNA: TGTGCCAGTAGTACCCCTTCGGCTAGCGGGACTACCGGGGAGCTGTTTTTT. This codes for CASSTPSASGTTGELFF.

This clonotype was found a few times. The chain is built from TRBV11-2 and TRBJ1-1; no clear D. Trimming removed 3 bases from V and 6 bases from J, with 8 bases in between. The CDR3 is made up of 12 amino acids. The germline V gene encodes CDR1 SGHAT and CDR2 FQNNGV. The CDR3 here is CASSLGNSEAFF. CDR3 DNA: TGTGCCAGCAGCTTGGGCAACTCTGAAGCTTTCTTT.

The V gene is TRBV24-1, the J gene TRBJ2-3; D is perhaps TRBD2 (7 bases). The CDR3 consists of 16 residues. Trimming stripped 3 bases from V and 6 bases from J, with 18 bases between. Germline V gene data show CDR1 as KGHDR and CDR2 as SFDVKD. The CDR3: CATSDGEGVFRDTQYF. DNA of the CDR3: TGTGCCACCAGTGATGGGGAGGGGGTTTTCAGGGATACGCAGTATTTT.

V is TRBV20-1 and J is TRBJ1-2, with 9 bases identical to TRBD1. J was trimmed by 5 bases and V by 4 bases; bases with no gene match: 5. Germline V gene data show CDR1 as DFQATT and CDR2 as SNEGSKA (reference sequence). The CDR3 spans 13 residues. In DNA form, the CDR3 reads TGCAGTGCTAAACAGGGGGCTCAGTATGGCTACACCTTC. Amino acid sequence: CSAKQGAQYGYTF.

This clonotype appeared a few times. This rearrangement joins TRBV20-1 to TRBJ2-7; 7 bases map to TRBD2. The CDR3 spans 15 residues. From germline, CDR1 is DFQATT and CDR2 SNEGSKA (reference sequence). V lost 0 bases to trimming and J lost 4 bases; unmatched junction nucleotides: 9. The CDR3 DNA reads as TGCAGTGCTAGAGATCGTGGCGGGAGCGTTTACGAGCAGTACTTC. This codes for CSARDRGGSVYEQYF.

This clonotype was observed a handful of times. V and J are TRBV7-2 and TRBJ2-5, with 10 nucleotides matching TRBD2. Looked up from germline, CDR1 is SGHTA and CDR2 is FQGNSA. The length of the CDR3 is 13 residues. Trimming removed 6 bases from V and 4 bases from J; junction bases left unmatched: 2. The CDR3 is CASRLAGLETQYF. The CDR3 bases are TGTGCCAGCAGACTAGCGGGGTTAGAGACCCAGTACTTC.

This clonotype appeared many times. This chain connects TRBV6-1 to TRBJ2-7, with D unclear. V was cut by 3 bases and J by 1 base, with 4 bases left in between. Germline V gene lookup returns CDR1 MNHNS and CDR2 SASEGT. The CDR3 is 12 residues long. The CDR3: CASSEQSYEQYF. The CDR3 DNA reads as TGTGCCAGCAGTGAGCAGTCCTACGAGCAGTACTTC.

This clonotype was picked up a small number of times. The chain links TRBV2 to TRBJ1-2, with a possible D match to TRBD1 (6 bases). Per germline, CDR1 SNHLY and CDR2 FYNNEI. Trimming stripped 1 base from V and 3 bases from J, with 9 bases between. This CDR3 is built from 14 residues. In DNA, the CDR3 is TGTGCCAGCAGTGAAGGGCAGGGGTACTATGGCTACACCTTC. Translating gives CASSEGQGYYGYTF. The full variable domain, in which reference TRBV2 and TRBJ1-2 provide the parts outside the CDR3, is EPEVTQTPSHQVTQMGQEVILRCVPISNHLYFYWYRQILGQKVEFLVSFYNNEISEKSEIFDDQFSVERPDGSNFTLKIRSTKLEDSAMYFCASSEGQGYYGYTFGSGTRLTVV.

For the CDR3, the DNA is TGTGCCAGCAGCCTCACATTTCCCAAGGGTGAGCAGTTCTTC. Its translation is CASSLTFPKGEQFF. The rearrangement joins TRBV14 to TRBJ2-1; D ambiguous. The V end was cut by 4 bases, the J end by 9 bases, with 16 bases between. This CDR3 is built from 14 residues. Germline V gives CDR1 SGHDN, CDR2 FVKESK.

This clonotype was picked up a small number of times. The chain carries TRBV6-1 and TRBJ2-5, with TRBD1 matching 10 bases. The V gene's germline CDR1 is MNHNS and CDR2 SASEGT. The CDR3 is made up of 15 amino acids. The trim removed 1 base at V and 6 bases at J, leaving 5 bases unmatched. CDR3 sequence (DNA): TGTGCCAGCAGTGAAGTAGGACAGGGGGGGAAGACCCAGTACTTC. Encoded protein: CASSEVGQGGKTQYF.

The gene calls are TRBV7-2 and TRBJ2-5; 7 positions match TRBD2. This CDR3 is 15 amino acids long. J was trimmed by 5 bases and V by 3 bases; bases with no gene match: 9. The germline CDR1 and CDR2 sequences are SGHTA and FQGNSA. The CDR3 DNA reads as TGTGCCAGCAGCTTGAGTCCCGGGGGGTTTGAGACCCAGTACTTC. This encodes CASSLSPGGFETQYF.

This clonotype was counted many times. This rearrangement joins TRBV3-1 to TRBJ1-2; D is uncertain. This CDR3 has 12 amino acids. V was trimmed by 2 bases and J by 6 bases, leaving 7 bases between them. Germline V lookup: CDR1 LGHDT, CDR2 YNNKEL (reference sequence). The CDR3 loop reads CASSQSTDGYTF. In nucleotides, the CDR3 is TGTGCCAGCAGCCAATCCACGGATGGCTACACCTTC.